This TCR beta chain is drawn from a study of shared clonotypes between healthy human individuals. The length of the CDR3 is 13 residues. The V gene lost 7 bases and the J gene lost 7 bases, with 14 bases spanning the gap. CDR1 and CDR2 from the germline V gene are MNHNY and SVGAGI (reference sequence). This clone occurred many times. Its antigen is currently unknown. Findings and limits, study-wide: Only blood was sampled, and tissue TCR repertoires likely differ from blood ones.

The assay was immunoSEQ multiplex PCR, and TCRdb's table has in-frame clones only and misses some. The profile shows fewer than 700,000 clones, roughly four fifths of them singletons. This chain connects TRBV6-6 to TRBJ1-5; the D gene is possibly TRBD1 (5 bases). The sequence was collected from a woman in her thirties or forties in good health. Some clones in this sample may be carry-over from other donors' samples. The specimen was PBMCs. Here the CDR3 DNA reads TGTGCCAGCAACCACGGAGGGGTCCAGCCCCAGCATTTT. Its protein product is CASNHGGVQPQHF.